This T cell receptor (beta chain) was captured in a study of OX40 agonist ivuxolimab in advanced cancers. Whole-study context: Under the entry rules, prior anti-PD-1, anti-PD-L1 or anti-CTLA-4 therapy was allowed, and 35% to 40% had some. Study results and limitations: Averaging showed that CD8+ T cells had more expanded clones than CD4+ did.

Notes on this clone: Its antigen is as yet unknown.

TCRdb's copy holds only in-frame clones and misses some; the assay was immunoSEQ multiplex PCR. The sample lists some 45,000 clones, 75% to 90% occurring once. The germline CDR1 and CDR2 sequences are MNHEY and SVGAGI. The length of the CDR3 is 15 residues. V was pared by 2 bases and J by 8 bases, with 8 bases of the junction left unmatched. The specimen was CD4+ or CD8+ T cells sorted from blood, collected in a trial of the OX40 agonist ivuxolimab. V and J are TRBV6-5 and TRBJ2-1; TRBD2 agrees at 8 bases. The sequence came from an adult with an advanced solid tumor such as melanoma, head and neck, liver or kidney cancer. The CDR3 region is CASSYVGLAVDEQFF. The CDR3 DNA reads TGTGCCAGCAGTTACGTCGGACTAGCCGTCGATGAGCAGTTCTTC.